This T cell receptor beta chain was found in a study of cytomegalovirus exposure and HLA in healthy donors. About the study: Previous work identified roughly 120 million unique TCR beta sequences from about 179 million T cells.

PCR amplification relied on 60 Vbeta primers (plus 13 Jbeta primers). Data came from immunoSEQ multiplex PCR; TCRdb stores just in-frame clones and leaves some out. The repertoire holds around 100,000 clones, with less than 80% as singletons. Comments on this clone: No antigen is known for it.

The donors comprised healthy bone marrow donors. General study points: According to an earlier analysis, most TCR beta V segments yielded productive rearrangements about 87% or about 30% of the time. Later on, an analysis found that several of the most significant clusters appeared to be linked to common viral pathogens, which included parvovirus B19.

Germline CDR1 reads LGHNA; CDR2 reads YSLEER. The CDR3 is 16 residues long. V lost 3 bases and J lost 3; bases outside the gene matches: 5. V usage is TRBV4-3 and J usage is TRBJ2-3; TRBD2 aligns across 11 bases. The receptor's source is a man between 35 and 55 years old in good health and CMV-seronegative. The sample was PBMCs. The chain's CDR3 is CASSQKLAGETDTQYF. The CDR3 coding sequence is TGCGCCAGCAGCCAGAAACTAGCGGGGGAGACAGATACGCAGTATTTT.